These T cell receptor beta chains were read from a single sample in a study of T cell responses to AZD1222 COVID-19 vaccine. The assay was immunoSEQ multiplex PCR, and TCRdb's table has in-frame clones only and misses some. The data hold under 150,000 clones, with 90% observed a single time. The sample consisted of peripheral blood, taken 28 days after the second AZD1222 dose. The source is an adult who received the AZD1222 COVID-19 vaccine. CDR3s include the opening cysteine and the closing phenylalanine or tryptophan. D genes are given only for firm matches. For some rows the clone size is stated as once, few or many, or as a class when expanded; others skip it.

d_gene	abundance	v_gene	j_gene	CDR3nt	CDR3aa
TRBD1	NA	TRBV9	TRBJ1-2	TGTGCCAGCAGCGTAGGGACAGGTCAAAACTATGGCTACACCTTC	CASSVGTGQNYGYTF
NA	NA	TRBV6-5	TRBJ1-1	TGTGCCAGCAGTTATGGGGGGAAGGGGAACACTGAAGCTTTCTTT	CASSYGGKGNTEAFF
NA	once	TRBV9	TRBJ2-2	TGTGCCAGCAGCGGGACTCGAGAGGTCGGGGAGCTGTTTTTT	CASSGTREVGELFF
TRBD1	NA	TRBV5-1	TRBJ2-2	TGCGCCAGCAGCTACCTGACAGGGGGCGCATTAACCGGGGAGCTGTTTTTT	CASSYLTGGALTGELFF
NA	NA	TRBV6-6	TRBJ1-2	TGTGCCAGCAGTTACGGGAGAGACTATGGCTACACCTTC	CASSYGRDYGYTF
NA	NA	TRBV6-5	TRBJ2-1	TGTGCCAGCAGCAATGGCCTAACCTACAATGAGCAGTTCTTC	CASSNGLTYNEQFF
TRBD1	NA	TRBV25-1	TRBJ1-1	TGTGCCAGCAGTGAGGGACAGGGTTTATTGTGGACGAACACTGAAGCTTTCTTT	CASSEGQGLLWTNTEAFF
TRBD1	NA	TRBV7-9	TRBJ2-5	TGTGCCAGCAGCCCAGGGGCGACAGGGGGTCGGGAGACCCAGTACTTC	CASSPGATGGRETQYF
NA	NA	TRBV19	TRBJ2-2	TGTGCCAGTAGTGCCCTGAGTGGAGCCGGGGAGCTGTTTTTT	CASSALSGAGELFF
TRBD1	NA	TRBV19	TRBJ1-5	TGTGCCGGTAGTGACACGGACAGGAGGGTCCAGCCCCAGCATTTT	CAGSDTDRRVQPQHF
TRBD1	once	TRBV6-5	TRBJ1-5	TGTGCCAGCAGTTCAGGGGGCGCGGGTCAGCCCCAGCATTTT	CASSSGGAGQPQHF
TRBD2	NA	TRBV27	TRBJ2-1	TGTGCCAGCAGTTTCCCTAGCGGGAGGGCGTACAATGAGCAGTTCTTC	CASSFPSGRAYNEQFF
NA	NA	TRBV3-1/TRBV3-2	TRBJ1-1	TGTGCCAGCACAAACCCTAGGGGGGAAGCTTTCTTT	CASTNPRGEAFF
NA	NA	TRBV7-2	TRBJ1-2	TGTGCCAGCAGCTTAGGGGGGGCCCACTATAATGGCTACACCTTC	CASSLGGAHYNGYTF
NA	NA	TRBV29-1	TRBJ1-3	TGCAGCTTCGCAGGCTCCTCTGGAAACACCATATATTTT	CSFAGSSGNTIYF
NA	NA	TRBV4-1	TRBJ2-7	TGCGCCAGCAGCCAAGATCCGATGGGTTCCCAACTACGAGGGCAGTACTTC	CASSQDPMGSQLRGQYF
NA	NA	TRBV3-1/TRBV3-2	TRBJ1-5	TGTGCCAGCAGCCAAGATACCACAGGAGGCAATCAGCCCCAGCATTTT	CASSQDTTGGNQPQHF
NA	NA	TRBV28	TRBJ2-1	TGTGCCAGCAGCCAGGGGCTACAGTTCTTC	CASSQGLQFF
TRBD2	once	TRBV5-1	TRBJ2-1	TGCGCCAGCAGCTCGGCGGGGGGTTCGCATGAGCAGTTCTTC	CASSSAGGSHEQFF
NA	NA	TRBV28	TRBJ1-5	TGTGCCAGCAGTTTAGGCGGGGCGGCTAGGCAGCCCCAGCATTTT	CASSLGGAARQPQHF
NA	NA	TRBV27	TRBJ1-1	TGTGCCAGCAGTTTAAAAGAGCGGTGGACGGATGAAGCTTTCTTT	CASSLKERWTDEAFF
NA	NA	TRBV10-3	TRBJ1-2	TGTGCCATCAATCCCGACAGGCCTAACTATGGCTACACCTTC	CAINPDRPNYGYTF
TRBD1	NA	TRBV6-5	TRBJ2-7	TGTGCCAGCAGTTCTCGACAGGGGACCTCCTACGAGCAGTACTTC	CASSSRQGTSYEQYF
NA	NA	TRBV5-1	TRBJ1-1	TGCGCCAGCAGCTTGGGAGTTAAGAACACTGAAGCTTTCTTT	CASSLGVKNTEAFF
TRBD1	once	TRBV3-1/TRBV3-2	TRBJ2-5	TGTGCCAGCAGCCCGGGACAGGGGATGTCGGAGACCCAGTACTTC	CASSPGQGMSETQYF
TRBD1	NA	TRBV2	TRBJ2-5	TGTGCCAGCAGCCCCGGGACAGGAGGCAGGAGAGAGACCCAGTACTTC	CASSPGTGGRRETQYF
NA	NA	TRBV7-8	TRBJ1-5	TGTGCCAGCAGCTTAGCGCTTGTTAGCAATCAGCCCCAGCATTTT	CASSLALVSNQPQHF
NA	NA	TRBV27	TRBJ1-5	TGTGCCAGCAGTTTAATGAGGGGGTCGTATAGCAATCAGCCCCAGCATTTT	CASSLMRGSYSNQPQHF
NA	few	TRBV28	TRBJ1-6	TGTGCCAGCAGTCCTCCCCGGGGACCCCTCCACTTT	CASSPPRGPLHF
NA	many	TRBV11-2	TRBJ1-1	TGTGCCAGCAGCTCGGGGGCGAACACTGAAGCTTTCTTT	CASSSGANTEAFF
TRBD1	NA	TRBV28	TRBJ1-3	TGTGCCAGCAGTTCAGGGGGCTCTGGAAACACCATATATTTT	CASSSGGSGNTIYF
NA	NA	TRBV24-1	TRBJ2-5	TGTGCCACCAGTGGGGGGAGGATTGAGACCCAGTACTTC	CATSGGRIETQYF
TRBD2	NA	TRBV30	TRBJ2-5	TGTGCCTGGAGTGTAGCGGCGGGAGGCCGAGAGACCCAGTACTTC	CAWSVAAGGRETQYF
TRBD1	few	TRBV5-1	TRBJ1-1	TGCGCCAGCAGCTTTGGGACAGGGGGCAAGAACACTGAAGCTTTCTTT	CASSFGTGGKNTEAFF
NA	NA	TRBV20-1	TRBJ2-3	TGCAGTGCTAGTCTCACAGATACGCAGTATTTT	CSASLTDTQYF
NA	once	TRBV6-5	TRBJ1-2	TGTGCCAGCAGTTACTCGGAGGGAAGGAACTATGGCTACACCTTC	CASSYSEGRNYGYTF
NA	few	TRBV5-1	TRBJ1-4	TGCGCCAGCAGCTTGGATGGGGCACGTGAAAAACTGTTTTTT	CASSLDGAREKLFF
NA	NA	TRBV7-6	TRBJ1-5	TGTGCCAAACTTACAGGGAGCAATCAGCCCCAGCATTTT	CAKLTGSNQPQHF
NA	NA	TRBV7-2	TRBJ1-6	TGTGCCAGCAGCTTAGCCGCGGATTCACCCCTCCACTTT	CASSLAADSPLHF
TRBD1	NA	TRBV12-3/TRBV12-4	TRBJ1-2	TGTGCCAGCAGCTCGGACAGGGTATATGGCTACACCTTC	CASSSDRVYGYTF